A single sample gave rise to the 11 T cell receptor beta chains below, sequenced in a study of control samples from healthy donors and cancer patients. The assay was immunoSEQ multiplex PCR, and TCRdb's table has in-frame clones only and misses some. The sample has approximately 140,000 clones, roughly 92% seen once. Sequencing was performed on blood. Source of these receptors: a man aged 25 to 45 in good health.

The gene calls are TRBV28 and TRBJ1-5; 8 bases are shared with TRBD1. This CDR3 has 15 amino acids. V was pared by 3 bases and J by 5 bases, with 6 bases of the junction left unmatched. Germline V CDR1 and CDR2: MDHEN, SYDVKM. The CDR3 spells CASSLRTGYDQPQHF. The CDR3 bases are TGTGCCAGCAGTTTGAGGACAGGGTACGATCAGCCCCAGCATTTT.

The CDR3, as DNA: TGCAGCGCAGGACTAGCGGGAGAGACTGAGCAGTTCTTC. Protein: CSAGLAGETEQFF. The V and J genes are TRBV29-1 and TRBJ2-1; 13 nucleotides agree with TRBD2. The CDR3 spans 13 residues. With V trimmed by 7 bases and J by 9 bases, 6 bases remained unmatched. The germline V gene encodes CDR1 SQVTM and CDR2 ANQGSEA.

CDR3 residues: CASSISGVGGGEQYF. CDR3 DNA: TGTGCCAGTAGTATATCTGGGGTCGGAGGGGGCGAGCAGTACTTC. The V gene is TRBV19, the J gene TRBJ2-7; D tentatively reads TRBD1 or TRBD2 (6 bases each). Deletions cut 2 bases from V and 6 bases from J, with 17 bases between. CDR3 length equals 15 residues. CDR1 and CDR2 from the germline V gene are LNHDA and SQIVND (reference sequence).

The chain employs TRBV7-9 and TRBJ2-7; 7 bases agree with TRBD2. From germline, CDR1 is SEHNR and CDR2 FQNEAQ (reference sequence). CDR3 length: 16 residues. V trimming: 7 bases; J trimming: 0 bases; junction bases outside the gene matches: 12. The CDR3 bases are TGTGCCAGCACCCCCATGGGGGGGACGACCTCCTACGAGCAGTACTTC. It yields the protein CASTPMGGTTSYEQYF.

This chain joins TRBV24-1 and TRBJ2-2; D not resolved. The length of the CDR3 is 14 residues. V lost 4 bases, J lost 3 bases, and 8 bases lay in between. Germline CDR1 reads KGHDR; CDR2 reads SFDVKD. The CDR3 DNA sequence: TGTGCCACCAGTGAAAATCTAGACACCGGGGAGCTGTTTTTT. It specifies CATSENLDTGELFF.

The CDR3 DNA follows: TGCGCCAGCAGCCGGCTAGGCCCCGCCTACAATGAGCAGTTCTTC. This translates into CASSRLGPAYNEQFF. This chain connects TRBV5-1 to TRBJ2-1; no firm D call. CDR3 length: 15 amino acids. Trimming removed 4 bases from V and 2 bases from J, with 13 bases in between. Germline values: CDR1 SGHRS, CDR2 YFSETQ. Using reference TRBV5-1 and TRBJ2-1 for the parts outside the CDR3, the full variable domain is KAGVTQTPRYLIKTRGQQVTLSCSPISGHRSVSWYQQTPGQGLQFLFEYFSETQRNKGNFPGRFSGRQFSNSRSEMNVSTLELGDSALYLCASSRLGPAYNEQFFGPGTRLTVL.

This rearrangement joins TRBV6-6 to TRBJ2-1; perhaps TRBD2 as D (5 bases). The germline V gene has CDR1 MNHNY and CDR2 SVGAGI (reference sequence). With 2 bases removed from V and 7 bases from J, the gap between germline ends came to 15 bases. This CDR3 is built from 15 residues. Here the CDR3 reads CASSYVPGLGNEQFF. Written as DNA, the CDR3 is TGTGCCAGCAGTTACGTTCCGGGGTTAGGGAATGAGCAGTTCTTC.

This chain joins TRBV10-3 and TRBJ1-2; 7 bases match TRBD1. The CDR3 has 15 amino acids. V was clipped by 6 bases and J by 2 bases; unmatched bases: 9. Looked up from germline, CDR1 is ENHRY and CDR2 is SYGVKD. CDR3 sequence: CAIREQGSDNYGYTF. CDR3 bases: TGTGCCATCAGGGAACAGGGGTCCGACAACTATGGCTACACCTTC.

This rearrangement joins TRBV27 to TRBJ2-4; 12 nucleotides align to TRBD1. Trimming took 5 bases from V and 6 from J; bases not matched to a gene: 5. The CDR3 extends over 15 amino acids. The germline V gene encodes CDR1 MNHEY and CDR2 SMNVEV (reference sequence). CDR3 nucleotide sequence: TGTGCCAGCAGTGCCGGGACAGGGGGCTTAAACATTCAGTACTTC. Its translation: CASSAGTGGLNIQYF.

This CDR3 reads CASSLTLAFGAYNEQFF. CDR3 nucleotides: TGTGCCAGCAGCCTTACTCTAGCGTTCGGGGCCTACAATGAGCAGTTCTTC. This sequence joins TRBV14 and TRBJ2-1, with D perhaps matching TRBD2 (6 bases). With 4 bases removed from V and 2 bases from J, the gap between germline ends came to 18 bases. Germline lookup yields CDR1 SGHDN and CDR2 FVKESK. CDR3 length equals 17 residues.

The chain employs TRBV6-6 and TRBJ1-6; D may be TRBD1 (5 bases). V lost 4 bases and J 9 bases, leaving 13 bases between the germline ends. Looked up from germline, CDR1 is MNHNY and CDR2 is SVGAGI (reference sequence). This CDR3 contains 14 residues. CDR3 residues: CASSSGRAASPLHF. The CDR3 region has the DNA TGTGCCAGCAGTTCTGGCAGGGCGGCTTCACCCCTCCACTTT.